The present T cell receptor (beta chain) was sequenced within a study of identical twins. This clonotype was observed many times. CDR3 length: 16 residues. V was pared by 2 bases and J by 4 bases, with 15 bases between. Per the germline V gene, CDR1 is SGHVS and CDR2 is FQNEAQ. In TCRdb, the 5' RACE reads were re-called with MiXCR into one record per CDR3 protein. The table records some 500,000 distinct CDR3 sequences, 9.6% of them present only once. A further study also used this sample, focusing on yellow fever vaccine responses in identical twins. That report notes: As reported, the vaccine T cell response of twins seemed partly convergent and partly personalized.

The chain employs TRBV7-8 and TRBJ2-1, with a tentative D call TRBD2 (6 bases). The source material was PBMCs. The TCR was taken from a young woman in good health. The CDR3 here is CASSLFTASVYNEQFF. Written as DNA, the CDR3 is TGTGCCAGCAGCTTATTTACGGCTAGCGTATACAATGAGCAGTTCTTC.